This TCR beta chain was obtained from a study of T-cell memory formation after mild COVID-19 (dated by TCRdb to 2020 to 2022). Regarding the research as a whole: Most TCR sequence clusters were specific to one of the two donors. Longitudinal TCRalpha and TCRbeta repertoire sequencing tracked T-cell clones expanding and contracting after mild COVID-19 in two donors. The cohort was made up of two young adult volunteers, one female and one male, who were previously healthy. Results and caveats for the whole study, not just this receptor: Contracting CD4+ clones appeared mostly in the CM and EM memory subsets, whereas CD8+ clones were enriched in EMRA. Clones that contracted from day 15 to 85 showed balanced CD4/CD8 phenotypes, whereas a second wave of clones that expanded from day 15 to 37 leaned towards CD4+. Some responding clones were detected in pre-infection memory, suggesting pre-existing cross-reactive memory T cells joined the SARS-CoV-2 response. The second-wave clones that peaked on day 37 were not confirmed to be SARS-CoV-2 specific. The study covered only a couple of mild cases, and larger cohorts including severe cases with pre-infection samples were considered necessary.

From cysteine to phenylalanine, the CDR3 is 14 amino acids long. This entry keeps only the CDR3 DNA: 42 bases, framed from base 1. Trimming at the junction amounts to 0 bases on V and 6 bases on J, and the germline ends lie 13 bases apart. Looking up the germline V gene yields CDR1 SGHRS and CDR2 YFSETQ. In its sample, this clonotype was seen a few times. It has no known antigen specificity. No much larger clonotype is one base removed from it; base qualities were not supplied. The reads were generated on an Illumina NovaSeq 6000. Using 5'RACE with constant-segment primers, TCRalpha and TCRbeta cDNA libraries were constructed, with sample barcodes and unique molecular identifiers added in the process. Trizol reagent was used to extract RNA from every sample. Libraries were amplified in two PCR steps, with a second sample barcode and Illumina TruSeq adapters added in the second step. Sequencing of libraries was performed on an Illumina NovaSeq with 2 x 150 bp paired-end reads. Per the source publication's procedure: With migec v1.2.7, reads were demultiplexed and then collapsed into UMI-guided consensus sequences. Using mixcr v2.1.11, UMI consensuses were aligned to TRA and TRB V and J templates and then assembled into clonotypes. Clonotypes were classified as expanded or contracted when called significant by both edgeR and NoisET, with noise models trained on biological replicates. For edgeR calls, a false discovery rate-adjusted p below 0.01 and a log2 fold-change threshold of 1 were applied. PCA with hierarchical clustering of max-normalized trajectories of the 1000 most abundant clonotypes was used as exploratory dynamics analysis. Separately sequenced CD4+ and CD8+ repertoires were used to assign the CD4 or CD8 phenotype of responding clones. TCRdb reprocessed the public reads (quality trimming at Q25 with fastp, clone calling with MiXCR) and kept in-frame beta chains. CDR3 protein duplicates are merged, each entry listing the most common genes and DNA. The V and J calls reflect TCRdb's pipeline rather than the authors' work. This sample gives under 600,000 distinct CDR3 sequences in total; about 20% of them show up just once. The leading ten clones occupy around 9.2% of the sample.

Ficoll-Paque density gradient centrifugation was the method used to isolate PBMCs. This receptor was identified in an adult woman who had mild COVID-19 (a few samples of this study predate the infection). The sample titles of this study are shuffled in the database, so cell type and time point are left out; the donor was told from shared clones. The material sequenced was PBMCs or a T cell subset sorted from them (not recorded which). The rearrangement combines TRBV5-1 with TRBJ2-7; the D gene is perhaps TRBD1, from 5 matching bases. The base sequence is TGCGCCAGCAGCTTGGGACAGATACTTAGCGAGCAGTACTTC. Its translation is CASSLGQILSEQYF.